This TCR beta chain was recorded in a study of blood T cell repertoires in COVID-19. Study-level information: The study drew acute and convalescent COVID-19 samples from the United States, Italy and Spain. Sources were T cells, B-cell-depleted T cells, or PBMCs; the material itself was cDNA or gDNA.

CDR1 is MDHEN, CDR2 SYDVKM, per germline. With 5 bases removed from V and 8 bases from J, the gap between germline ends came to 24 bases. This CDR3 contains 16 residues. How the authors handled the data: Reference gene primer amplification in the assay estimated nucleated cell counts. Sequencing was performed with immunoSEQ multiplex PCR; in TCRdb, only in-frame clones are kept and a portion is missing. That table is the source of V, J and clone size, and D and trimming were worked out from the DNA. The sample shows tens of thousands of clones, roughly 81% of them seen only once. This clone was found once.

This rearrangement joins TRBV28 to TRBJ1-2, with D tentatively TRBD1 (6 bases). The sample consisted of peripheral blood. The receptor was derived from a human donor in a cohort sampled during active COVID-19. CDR3 coding DNA: TGTGCCAGCAGTCCGTCAGCAGGGCAGGGGCTTCGGGGCTACACCTTC. Encoded protein: CASSPSAGQGLRGYTF.